This T cell receptor beta chain stems from a study of cytomegalovirus exposure and HLA in healthy donors. Study-level information: There were some 81 million unique TCRs (from HLA-typed donors) in an early data release.

The V and J ends lost 6 bases and 7 bases respectively, with 12 bases between them. The CDR3 is made up of 12 amino acids. In germline, CDR1 is MNHEY, CDR2 SVGAGI. Primers for the PCR totalled 60 Vbeta and 13 Jbeta. Profiling relied on immunoSEQ multiplex PCR, and the TCRdb table lists in-frame clones only, not all of them. This table holds over 75,000 clones, roughly 80% found once. The chain uses TRBV6-5 and TRBJ1-1; D is unclear. The sample comprised PBMCs. This clonotype was obtained from a man aged 40-49 years in good health and CMV-seropositive. CDR3 coding DNA: TGTGCCAGCAGAAACGGACGGGGTGAAGCTTTCTTT. Translated, it gives CASRNGRGEAFF.